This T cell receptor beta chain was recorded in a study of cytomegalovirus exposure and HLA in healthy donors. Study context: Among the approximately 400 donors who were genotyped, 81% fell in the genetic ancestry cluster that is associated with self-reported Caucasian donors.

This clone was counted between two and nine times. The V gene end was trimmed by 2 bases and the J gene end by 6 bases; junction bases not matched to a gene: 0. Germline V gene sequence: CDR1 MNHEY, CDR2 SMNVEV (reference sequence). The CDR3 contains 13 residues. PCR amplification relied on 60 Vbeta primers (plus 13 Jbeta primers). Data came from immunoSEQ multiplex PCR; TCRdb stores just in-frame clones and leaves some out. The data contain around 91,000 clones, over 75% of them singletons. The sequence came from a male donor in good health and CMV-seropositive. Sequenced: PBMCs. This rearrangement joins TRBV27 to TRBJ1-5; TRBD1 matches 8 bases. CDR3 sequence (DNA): TGTGCCAGCAGTTTAGACAGGGGTCAGCCCCAGCATTTT. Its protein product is CASSLDRGQPQHF.